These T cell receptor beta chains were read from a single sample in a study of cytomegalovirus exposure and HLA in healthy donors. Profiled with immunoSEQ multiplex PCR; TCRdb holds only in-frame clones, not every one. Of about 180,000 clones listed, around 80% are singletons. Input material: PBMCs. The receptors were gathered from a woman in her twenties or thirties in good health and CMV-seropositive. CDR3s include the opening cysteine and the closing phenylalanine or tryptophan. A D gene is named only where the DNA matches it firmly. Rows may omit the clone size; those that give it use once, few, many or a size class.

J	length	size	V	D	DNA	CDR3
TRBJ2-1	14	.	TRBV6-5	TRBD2	TGTGCCAGCAGTCCCGGGACTACTTACAATGAGCAGTTCTTC	CASSPGTTYNEQFF
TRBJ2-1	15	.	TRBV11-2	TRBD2	TGTGCCAGCAGAAATAGCGGGGGGGCCCTCAATGAGCAGTTCTTC	CASRNSGGALNEQFF
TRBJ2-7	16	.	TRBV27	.	TGTGCCAGCAGTCCGGGGGGACTTCTGCGGGGGCACGAGCAGTACTTC	CASSPGGLLRGHEQYF
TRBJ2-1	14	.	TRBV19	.	TGTGCCAGCCAAACAGGGGGGGATAACAATGAGCAGTTCTTC	CASQTGGDNNEQFF
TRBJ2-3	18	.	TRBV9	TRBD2	TGTGCTAGCAGCGTAGCTTTGACTAGCGGGGGGGCCTCAGATACGCAGTATTTT	CASSVALTSGGASDTQYF
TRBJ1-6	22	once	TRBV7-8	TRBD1	TGTGCCAGCAGCTTAGGGTTGAGCCGAAACACAGGGGGTGACTTTGGTAATTCACCCCTCCACTTT	CASSLGLSRNTGGDFGNSPLHF
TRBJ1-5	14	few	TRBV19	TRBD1	TGTGCCAGTAGTACCACAGGGGCCGGTCAGCCCCAGCATTTT	CASSTTGAGQPQHF
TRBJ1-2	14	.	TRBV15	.	TGTGCCACCAGCAGAGACAGGGAAGGCTATGGCTACACCTTC	CATSRDREGYGYTF
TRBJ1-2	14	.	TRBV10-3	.	TGTGCCATCAGTGGGATCCAGGCTAACTATGGCTACACCTTC	CAISGIQANYGYTF
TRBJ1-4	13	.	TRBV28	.	TGTGCCAGCAGTTTCACAACTAATGAAAAACTGTTTTTT	CASSFTTNEKLFF
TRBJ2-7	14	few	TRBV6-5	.	TGTGCCAGCAGTTACACAGCCCTCACCTACGAGCAGTACTTC	CASSYTALTYEQYF
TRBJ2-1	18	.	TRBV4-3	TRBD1	TGCGCCAGCAGCCCTTTTTATAAGGGGACAGCGTCCTACAATGAGCAGTTCTTC	CASSPFYKGTASYNEQFF
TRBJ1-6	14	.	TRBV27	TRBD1	TGTGCCAGCAGCGAGACAGGGACCTATTCACCCCTCCACTTT	CASSETGTYSPLHF
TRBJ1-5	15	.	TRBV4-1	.	TGCGCCAGCAGCCAAGCAGGGTTGGGCAATCAGCCCCAGCATTTT	CASSQAGLGNQPQHF
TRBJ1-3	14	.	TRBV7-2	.	TGTGCCTCCGCTAGCGGGGGTTCAGGAAACACCATATATTTT	CASASGGSGNTIYF
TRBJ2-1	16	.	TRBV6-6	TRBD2	TGTGCCAGCAGTTCTGGACTAGCGGGGCCCTACAATGAGCAGTTCTTC	CASSSGLAGPYNEQFF
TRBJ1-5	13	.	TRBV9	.	TGTGCCAGCAGTAGGACAGACAATCAGCCCCAGCATTTT	CASSRTDNQPQHF
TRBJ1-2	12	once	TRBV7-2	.	TGTGCCAGCAGCTTAGGGAGCTATGGCTACACCTTC	CASSLGSYGYTF
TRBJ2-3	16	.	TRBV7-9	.	TGTGCCAGCAGCTCTTTGGGTAGCGACACCACAGATACGCAGTATTTT	CASSSLGSDTTDTQYF
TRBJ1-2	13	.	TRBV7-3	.	TGTGCCAGCATCCCACAGGGTGGCTATGGCTACACCTTC	CASIPQGGYGYTF
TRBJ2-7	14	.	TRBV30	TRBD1	TGTGCCTGGAGTGGAGGACAGGGGGCCTACGAGCAGTACTTC	CAWSGGQGAYEQYF
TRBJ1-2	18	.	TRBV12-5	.	TGTGCTAGTGGTTTGGTACCAGGAGCCGCAGGGTGGGGCTATGGCTACACCTTC	CASGLVPGAAGWGYGYTF
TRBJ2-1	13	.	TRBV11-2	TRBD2	TGTGCCAGCAGCTTAGCCCCCAGGGAGGGGCAGTTCTTC	CASSLAPREGQFF
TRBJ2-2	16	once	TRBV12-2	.	TGTGCAAGTCCCTTAGGACAGGGGATATTGACCGGGGAGCTGTTTTTT	CASPLGQGILTGELFF